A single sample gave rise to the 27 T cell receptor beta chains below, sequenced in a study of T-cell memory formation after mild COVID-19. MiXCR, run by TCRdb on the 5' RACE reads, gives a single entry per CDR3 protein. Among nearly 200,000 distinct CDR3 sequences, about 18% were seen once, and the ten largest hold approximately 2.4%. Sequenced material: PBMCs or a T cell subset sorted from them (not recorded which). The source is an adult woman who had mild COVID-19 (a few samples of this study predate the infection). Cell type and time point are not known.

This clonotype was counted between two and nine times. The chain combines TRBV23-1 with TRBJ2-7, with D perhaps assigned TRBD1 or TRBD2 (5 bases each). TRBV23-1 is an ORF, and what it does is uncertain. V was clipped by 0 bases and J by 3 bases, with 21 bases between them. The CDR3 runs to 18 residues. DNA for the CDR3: TGCGCCAGCAGTCAATCGGTCAGAGGGGTTCGCCATCTCTACGAGCAGTACTTC. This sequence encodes CASSQSVRGVRHLYEQYF.

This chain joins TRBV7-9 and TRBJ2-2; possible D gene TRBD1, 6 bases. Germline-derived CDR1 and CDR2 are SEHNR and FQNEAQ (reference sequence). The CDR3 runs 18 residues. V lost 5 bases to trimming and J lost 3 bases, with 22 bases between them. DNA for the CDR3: TGTGCCAGCAGCCGACAGGCTTTGGCCCGCAGAGACACCGGGGAGCTGTTTTTT. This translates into CASSRQALARRDTGELFF.

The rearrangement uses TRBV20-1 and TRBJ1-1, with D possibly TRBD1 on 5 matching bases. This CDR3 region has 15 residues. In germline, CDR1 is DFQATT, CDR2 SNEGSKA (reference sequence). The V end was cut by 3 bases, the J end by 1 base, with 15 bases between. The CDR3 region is CSARRGSERNTEAFF. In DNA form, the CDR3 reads TGCAGTGCTAGGCGGGGCAGTGAAAGGAACACTGAAGCTTTCTTT.

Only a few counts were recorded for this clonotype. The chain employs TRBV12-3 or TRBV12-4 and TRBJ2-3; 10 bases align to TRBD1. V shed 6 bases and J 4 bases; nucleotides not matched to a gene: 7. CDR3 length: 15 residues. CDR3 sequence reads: CASRKGQGLADTQYF. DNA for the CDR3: TGTGCCAGCAGGAAGGGACAGGGGCTCGCAGATACGCAGTATTTT.

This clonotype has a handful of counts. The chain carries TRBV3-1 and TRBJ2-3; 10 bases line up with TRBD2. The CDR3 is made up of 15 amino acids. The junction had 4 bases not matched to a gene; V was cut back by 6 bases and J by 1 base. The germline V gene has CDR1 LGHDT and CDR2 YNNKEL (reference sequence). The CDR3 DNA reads TGTGCCAGCAGGGACCTAGCGGGGGGCACAGATACGCAGTATTTT. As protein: CASRDLAGGTDTQYF.

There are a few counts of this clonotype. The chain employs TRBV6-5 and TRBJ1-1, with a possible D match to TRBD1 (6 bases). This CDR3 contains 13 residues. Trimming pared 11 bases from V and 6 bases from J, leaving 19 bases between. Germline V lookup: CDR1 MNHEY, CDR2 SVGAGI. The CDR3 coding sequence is TGTGCCTCCCGCTGGGGGTACAGGGCTGAAGCTTTCTTT. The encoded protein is CASRWGYRAEAFF.

The CDR3 DNA reads TGTGCCAGCAGCCCTACCGGGACTAGCTCCTACGAGCAGTACTTC. Amino acid sequence: CASSPTGTSSYEQYF. The V and J genes are TRBV7-2 and TRBJ2-7, with 8 positions matching TRBD2. Unmatched junction bases numbered 6, after V lost 5 bases and J lost 0 bases. There are 15 residues in the CDR3. Germline lookup yields CDR1 SGHTA and CDR2 FQGNSA.

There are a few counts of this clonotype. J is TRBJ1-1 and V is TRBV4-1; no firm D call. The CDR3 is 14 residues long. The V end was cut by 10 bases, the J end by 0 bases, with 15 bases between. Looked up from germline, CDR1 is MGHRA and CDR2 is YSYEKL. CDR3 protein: CATRGPNLNTEAFF. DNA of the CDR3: TGCGCCACCAGAGGACCGAATTTGAACACTGAAGCTTTCTTT.

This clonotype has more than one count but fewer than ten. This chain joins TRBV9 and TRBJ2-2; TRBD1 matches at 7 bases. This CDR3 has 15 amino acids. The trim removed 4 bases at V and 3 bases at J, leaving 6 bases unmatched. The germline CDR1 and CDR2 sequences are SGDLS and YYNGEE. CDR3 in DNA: TGTGCCAGCAGCCCCGGGACAGTTTACACCGGGGAGCTGTTTTTT. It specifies CASSPGTVYTGELFF.

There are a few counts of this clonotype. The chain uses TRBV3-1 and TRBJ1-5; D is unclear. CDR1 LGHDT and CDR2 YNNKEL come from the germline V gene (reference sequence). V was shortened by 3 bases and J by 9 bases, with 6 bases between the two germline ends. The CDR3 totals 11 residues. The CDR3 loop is CASSHDGPQHF. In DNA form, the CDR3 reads TGTGCCAGCAGCCACGATGGGCCCCAGCATTTT.

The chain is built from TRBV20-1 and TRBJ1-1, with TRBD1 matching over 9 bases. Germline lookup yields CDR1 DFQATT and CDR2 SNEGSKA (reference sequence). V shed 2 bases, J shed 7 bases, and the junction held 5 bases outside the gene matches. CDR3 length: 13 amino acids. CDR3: CSARSGTGFEAFF. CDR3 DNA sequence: TGCAGTGCTAGATCCGGGACAGGGTTTGAAGCTTTCTTT.

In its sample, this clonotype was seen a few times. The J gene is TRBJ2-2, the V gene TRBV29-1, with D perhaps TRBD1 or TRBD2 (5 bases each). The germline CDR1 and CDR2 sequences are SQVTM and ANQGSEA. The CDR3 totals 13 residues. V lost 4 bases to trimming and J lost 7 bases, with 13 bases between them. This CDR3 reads CSVAGTAGGELFF. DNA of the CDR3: TGCAGCGTTGCCGGGACCGCAGGCGGGGAGCTGTTTTTT.

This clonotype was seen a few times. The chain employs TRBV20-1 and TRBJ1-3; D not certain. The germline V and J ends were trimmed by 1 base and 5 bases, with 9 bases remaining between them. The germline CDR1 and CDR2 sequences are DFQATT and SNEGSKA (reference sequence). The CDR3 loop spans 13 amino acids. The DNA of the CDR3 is TGCAGTGCTAGAGTCGATAGCAGAAACACCATATATTTT. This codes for CSARVDSRNTIYF.

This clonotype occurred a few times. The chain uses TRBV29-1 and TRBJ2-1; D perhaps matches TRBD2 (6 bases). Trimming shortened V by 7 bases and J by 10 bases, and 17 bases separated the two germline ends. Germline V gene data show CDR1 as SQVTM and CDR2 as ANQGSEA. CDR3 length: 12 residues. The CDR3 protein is CSASGSGVEQFF. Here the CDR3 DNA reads TGCAGCGCTTCCGGGAGTGGAGTGGAGCAGTTCTTC.

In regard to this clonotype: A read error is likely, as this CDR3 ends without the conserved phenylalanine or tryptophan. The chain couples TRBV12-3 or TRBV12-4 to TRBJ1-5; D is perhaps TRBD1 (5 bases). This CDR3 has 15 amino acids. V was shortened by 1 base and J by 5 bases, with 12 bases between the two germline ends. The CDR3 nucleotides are TGTGCCAGCAGTTTAGGCGAGGGGCCCTATCAGCCCCAGCATTGT. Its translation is CASSLGEGPYQPQHC.

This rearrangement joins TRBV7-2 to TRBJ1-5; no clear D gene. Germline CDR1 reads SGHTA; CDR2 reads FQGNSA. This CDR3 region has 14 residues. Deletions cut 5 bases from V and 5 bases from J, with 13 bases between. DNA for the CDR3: TGTGCCAGCAGCCCCCCCGGTACCCATCAGCCCCAGCATTTT. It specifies CASSPPGTHQPQHF. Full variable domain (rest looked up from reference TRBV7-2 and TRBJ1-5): GAGVSQSPSNKVTEKGKDVELRCDPISGHTALYWYRQSLGQGLEFLIYFQGNSAPDKSGLPSDRFSAERTGGSVSTLTIQRTQQEDSAVYLCASSPPGTHQPQHFGDGTRLSIL.

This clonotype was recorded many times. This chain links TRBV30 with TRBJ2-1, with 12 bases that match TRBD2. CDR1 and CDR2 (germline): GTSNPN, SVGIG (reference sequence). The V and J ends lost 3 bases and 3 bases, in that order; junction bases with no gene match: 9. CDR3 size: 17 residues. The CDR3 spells CAWRLKTSGRYYNEQFF. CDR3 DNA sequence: TGTGCCTGGAGACTTAAAACTAGCGGGAGGTACTACAATGAGCAGTTCTTC.

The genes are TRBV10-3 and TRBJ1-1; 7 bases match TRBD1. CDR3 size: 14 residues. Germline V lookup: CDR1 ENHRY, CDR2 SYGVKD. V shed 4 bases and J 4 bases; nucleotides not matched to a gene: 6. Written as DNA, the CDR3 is TGTGCCATCAGTGCACAGGGGTCGAGCACTGAAGCTTTCTTT. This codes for CAISAQGSSTEAFF.

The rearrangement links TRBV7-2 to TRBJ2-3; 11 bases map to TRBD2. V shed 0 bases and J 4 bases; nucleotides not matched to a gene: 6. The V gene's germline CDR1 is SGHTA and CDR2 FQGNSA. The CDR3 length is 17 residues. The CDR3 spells CASSLASASGGSDTQYF. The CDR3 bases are TGTGCCAGCAGCTTAGCGAGCGCTAGCGGGGGGTCAGATACGCAGTATTTT.

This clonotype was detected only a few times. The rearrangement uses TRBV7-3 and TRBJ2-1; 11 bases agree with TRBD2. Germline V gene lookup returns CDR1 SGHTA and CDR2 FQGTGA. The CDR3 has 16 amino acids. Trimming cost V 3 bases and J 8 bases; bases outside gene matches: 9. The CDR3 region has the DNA TGTGCCAGCAGCTTTGATAGCGGGGGGGCCAGGGATGAGCAGTTCTTC. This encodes CASSFDSGGARDEQFF.

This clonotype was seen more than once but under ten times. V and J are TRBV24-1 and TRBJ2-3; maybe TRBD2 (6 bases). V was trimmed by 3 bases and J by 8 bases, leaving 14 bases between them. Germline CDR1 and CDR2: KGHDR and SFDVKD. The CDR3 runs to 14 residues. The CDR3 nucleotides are TGTGCCACCAGTGATGGAGGGAGTTTGCGTACGCAGTATTTT. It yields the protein CATSDGGSLRTQYF.

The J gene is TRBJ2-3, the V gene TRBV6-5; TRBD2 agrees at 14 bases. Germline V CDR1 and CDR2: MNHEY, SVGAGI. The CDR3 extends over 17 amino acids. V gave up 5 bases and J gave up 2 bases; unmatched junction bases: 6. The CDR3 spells CASSPGTSGSLTDTQYF. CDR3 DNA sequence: TGTGCCAGCAGTCCCGGGACTAGCGGGAGCCTCACAGATACGCAGTATTTT.

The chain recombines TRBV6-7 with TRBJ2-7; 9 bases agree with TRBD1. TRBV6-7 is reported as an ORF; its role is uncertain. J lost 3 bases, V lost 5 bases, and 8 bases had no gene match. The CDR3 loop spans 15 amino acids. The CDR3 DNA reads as TGTGCCAGCAGTCCTACCGGGACAGGGTTCTACGAGCAGTACTTC. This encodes CASSPTGTGFYEQYF.

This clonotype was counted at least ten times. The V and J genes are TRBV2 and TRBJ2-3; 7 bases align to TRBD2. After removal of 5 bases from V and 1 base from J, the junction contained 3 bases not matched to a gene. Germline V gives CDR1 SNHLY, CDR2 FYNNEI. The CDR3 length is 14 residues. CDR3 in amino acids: CASSLGRGTDTQYF. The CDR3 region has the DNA TGTGCCAGCAGTCTGGGGAGGGGCACAGATACGCAGTATTTT.

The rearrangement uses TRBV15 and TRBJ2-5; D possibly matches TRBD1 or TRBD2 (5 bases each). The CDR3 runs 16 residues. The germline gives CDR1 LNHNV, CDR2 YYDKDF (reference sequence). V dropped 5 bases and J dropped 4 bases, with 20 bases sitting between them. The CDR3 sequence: CATSGGRFGVGETQYF. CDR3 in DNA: TGTGCCACCAGCGGGGGAAGGTTCGGAGTTGGAGAGACCCAGTACTTC.

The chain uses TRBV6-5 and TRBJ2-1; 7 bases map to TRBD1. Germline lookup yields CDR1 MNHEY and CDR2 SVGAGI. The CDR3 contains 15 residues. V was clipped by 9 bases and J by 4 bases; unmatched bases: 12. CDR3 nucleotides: TGTGCCAGTGACAGGGTAGGGTCATTATACAATGAGCAGTTCTTC. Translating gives CASDRVGSLYNEQFF.

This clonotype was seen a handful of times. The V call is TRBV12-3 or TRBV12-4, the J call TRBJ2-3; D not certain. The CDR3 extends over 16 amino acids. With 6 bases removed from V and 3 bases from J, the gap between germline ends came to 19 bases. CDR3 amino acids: CASSRRRNQGTDTQYF. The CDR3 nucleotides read TGTGCCAGCAGCAGAAGGCGGAACCAAGGGACAGATACGCAGTATTTT.